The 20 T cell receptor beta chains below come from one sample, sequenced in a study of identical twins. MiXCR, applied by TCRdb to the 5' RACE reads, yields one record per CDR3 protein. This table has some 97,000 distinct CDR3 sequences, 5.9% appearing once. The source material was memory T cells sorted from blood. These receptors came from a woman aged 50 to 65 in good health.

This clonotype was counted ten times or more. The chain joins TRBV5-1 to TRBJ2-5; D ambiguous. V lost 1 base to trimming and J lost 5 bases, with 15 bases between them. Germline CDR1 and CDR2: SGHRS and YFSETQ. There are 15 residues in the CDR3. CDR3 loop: CASSLSDGSWETQYF. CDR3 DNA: TGCGCCAGCAGCTTGAGCGACGGGTCTTGGGAGACCCAGTACTTC.

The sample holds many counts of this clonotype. CDR3: CATRGYEQYF. CDR3 sequence (DNA): TGTGCCACCCGGGGCTACGAGCAGTACTTC. This rearrangement joins TRBV6-6 to TRBJ2-7; maybe TRBD2 (5 bases). The germline CDR1 and CDR2 sequences are MNHNY and SVGAGI (reference sequence). This CDR3 region has 10 residues. V lost 10 bases to trimming and J lost 3 bases, with 7 bases between them.

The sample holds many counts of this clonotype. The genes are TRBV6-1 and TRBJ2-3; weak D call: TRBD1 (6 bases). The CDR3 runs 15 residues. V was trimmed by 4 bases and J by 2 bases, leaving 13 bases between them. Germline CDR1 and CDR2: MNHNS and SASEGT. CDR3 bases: TGTGCCAGCAGTGTTCAGGGGTCGAACACAGATACGCAGTATTTT. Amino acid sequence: CASSVQGSNTDTQYF.

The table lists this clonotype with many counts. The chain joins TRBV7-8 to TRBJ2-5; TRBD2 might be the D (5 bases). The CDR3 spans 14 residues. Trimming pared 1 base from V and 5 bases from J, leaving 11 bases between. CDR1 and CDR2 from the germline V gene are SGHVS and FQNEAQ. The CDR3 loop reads CASSLGRRRETQYF. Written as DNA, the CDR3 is TGTGCCAGCAGCTTAGGGCGGAGGCGGGAGACCCAGTACTTC.

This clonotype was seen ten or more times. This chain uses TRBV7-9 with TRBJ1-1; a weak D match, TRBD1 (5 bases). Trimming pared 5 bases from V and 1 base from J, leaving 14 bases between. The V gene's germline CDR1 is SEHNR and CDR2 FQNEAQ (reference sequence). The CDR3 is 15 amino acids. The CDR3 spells CASSPWTTQNTEAFF. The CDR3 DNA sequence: TGTGCCAGCAGCCCCTGGACAACTCAGAACACTGAAGCTTTCTTT.

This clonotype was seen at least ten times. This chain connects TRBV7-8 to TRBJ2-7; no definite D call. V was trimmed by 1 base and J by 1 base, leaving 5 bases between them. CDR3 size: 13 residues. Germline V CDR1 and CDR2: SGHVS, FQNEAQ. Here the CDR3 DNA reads TGTGCCAGCAGCTTAGATAGTTCCTACGAGCAGTACTTC. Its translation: CASSLDSSYEQYF.

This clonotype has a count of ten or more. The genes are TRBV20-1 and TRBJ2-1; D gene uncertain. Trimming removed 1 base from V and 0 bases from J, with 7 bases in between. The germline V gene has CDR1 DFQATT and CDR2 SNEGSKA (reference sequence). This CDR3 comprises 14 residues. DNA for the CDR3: TGCAGTGCTAGAGGGGAAGGCTCCTACAATGAGCAGTTCTTC. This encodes CSARGEGSYNEQFF.

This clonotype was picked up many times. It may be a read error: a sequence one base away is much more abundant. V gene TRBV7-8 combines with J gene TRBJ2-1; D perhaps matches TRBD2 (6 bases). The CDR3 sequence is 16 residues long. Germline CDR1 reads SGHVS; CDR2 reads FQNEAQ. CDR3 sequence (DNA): TGTGCCAGCAGCTTAGTGGCCGGGAGCTCCTACAATAAGCAGTTCTTC. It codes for CASSLVAGSSYNKQFF.

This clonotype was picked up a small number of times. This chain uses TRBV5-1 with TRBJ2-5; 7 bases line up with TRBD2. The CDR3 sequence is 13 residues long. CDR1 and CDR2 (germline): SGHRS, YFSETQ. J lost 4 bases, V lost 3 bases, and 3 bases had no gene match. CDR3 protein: CASSWGGGETQYF. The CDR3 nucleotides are TGCGCCAGCAGCTGGGGGGGAGGAGAGACCCAGTACTTC.

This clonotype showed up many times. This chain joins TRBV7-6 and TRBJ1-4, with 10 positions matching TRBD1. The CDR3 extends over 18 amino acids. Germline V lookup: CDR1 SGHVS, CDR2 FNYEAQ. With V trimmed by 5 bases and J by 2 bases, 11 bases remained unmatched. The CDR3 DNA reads TGTGCCAGCAGCGAGACAGGGGGCGGAAGTCGCACTAATGAAAAACTGTTTTTT. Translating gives CASSETGGGSRTNEKLFF.

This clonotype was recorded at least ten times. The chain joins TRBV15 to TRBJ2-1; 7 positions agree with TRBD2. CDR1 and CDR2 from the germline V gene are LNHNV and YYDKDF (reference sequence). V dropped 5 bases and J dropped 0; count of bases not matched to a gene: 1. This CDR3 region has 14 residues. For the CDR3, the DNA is TGTGCCACCAGCCCGGGGGGCTCCTACAATGAGCAGTTCTTC. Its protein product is CATSPGGSYNEQFF.

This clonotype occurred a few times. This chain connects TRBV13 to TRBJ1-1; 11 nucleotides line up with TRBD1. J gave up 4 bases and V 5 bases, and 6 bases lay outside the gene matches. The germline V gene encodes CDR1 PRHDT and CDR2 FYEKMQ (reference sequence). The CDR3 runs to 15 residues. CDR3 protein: CASSVGDRGSTEAFF. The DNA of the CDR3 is TGTGCCAGCAGCGTCGGGGACAGGGGGAGCACTGAAGCTTTCTTT.

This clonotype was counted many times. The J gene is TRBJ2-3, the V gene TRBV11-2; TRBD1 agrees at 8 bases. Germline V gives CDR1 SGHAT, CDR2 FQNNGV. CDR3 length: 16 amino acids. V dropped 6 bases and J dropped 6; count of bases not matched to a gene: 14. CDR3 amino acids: CASRPIRSRGPDTQYF. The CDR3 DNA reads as TGTGCCAGCAGACCTATCAGGTCCAGGGGGCCGGATACGCAGTATTTT.

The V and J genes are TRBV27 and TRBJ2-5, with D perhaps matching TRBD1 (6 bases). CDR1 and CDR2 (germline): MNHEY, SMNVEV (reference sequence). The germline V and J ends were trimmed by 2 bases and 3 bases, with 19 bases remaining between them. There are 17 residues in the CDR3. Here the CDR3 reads CASSLDGSSGQKETQYF. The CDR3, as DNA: TGTGCCAGCAGTTTAGATGGTTCCAGTGGACAGAAAGAGACCCAGTACTTC.

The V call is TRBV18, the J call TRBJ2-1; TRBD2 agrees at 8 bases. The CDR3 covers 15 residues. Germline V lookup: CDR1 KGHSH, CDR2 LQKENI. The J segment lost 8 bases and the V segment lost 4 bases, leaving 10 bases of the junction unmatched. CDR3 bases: TGTGCCAGCTCACGCCGCAGCGGGAGTAGTTATGAGCAGTTCTTC. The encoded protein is CASSRRSGSSYEQFF.

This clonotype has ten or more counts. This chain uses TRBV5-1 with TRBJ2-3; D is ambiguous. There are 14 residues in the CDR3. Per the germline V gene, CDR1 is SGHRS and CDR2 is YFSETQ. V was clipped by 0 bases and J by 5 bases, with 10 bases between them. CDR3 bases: TGCGCCAGCAGCTTGGACAGTTCAAAAGATACGCAGTATTTT. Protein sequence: CASSLDSSKDTQYF.

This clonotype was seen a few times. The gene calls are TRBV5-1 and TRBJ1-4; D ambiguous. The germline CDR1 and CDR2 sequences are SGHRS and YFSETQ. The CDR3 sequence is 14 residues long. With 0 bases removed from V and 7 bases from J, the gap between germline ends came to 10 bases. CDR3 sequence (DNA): TGCGCCAGCAGCTTGGACAGTAGGCCTGAAAAACTGTTTTTT. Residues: CASSLDSRPEKLFF.

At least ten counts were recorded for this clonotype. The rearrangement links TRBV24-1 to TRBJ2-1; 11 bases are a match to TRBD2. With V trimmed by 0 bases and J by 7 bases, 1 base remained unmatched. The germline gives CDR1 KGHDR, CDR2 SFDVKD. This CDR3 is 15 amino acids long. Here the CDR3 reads CATSDLTSGGNEQFF. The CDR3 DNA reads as TGTGCCACCAGTGATTTGACTAGCGGGGGAAATGAGCAGTTCTTC.

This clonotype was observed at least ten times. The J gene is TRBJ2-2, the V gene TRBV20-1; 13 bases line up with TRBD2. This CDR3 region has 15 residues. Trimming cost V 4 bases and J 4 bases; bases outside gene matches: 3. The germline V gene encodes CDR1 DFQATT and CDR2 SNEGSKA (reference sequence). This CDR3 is CSAKGLAGATGELFF. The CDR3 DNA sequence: TGCAGTGCTAAAGGACTAGCGGGGGCCACCGGGGAGCTGTTTTTT.

The CDR3 sequence is CASSPGLAGAVKQFF. The CDR3 bases are TGCGCCAGCAGCCCGGGACTAGCGGGAGCGGTTAAGCAGTTCTTC. The rearrangement uses TRBV4-1 and TRBJ2-1, with 14 bases fitting TRBD2. The CDR3 sequence is 15 residues long. J was trimmed by 11 bases and V by 4 bases; bases with no gene match: 7. Germline V gives CDR1 MGHRA, CDR2 YSYEKL.